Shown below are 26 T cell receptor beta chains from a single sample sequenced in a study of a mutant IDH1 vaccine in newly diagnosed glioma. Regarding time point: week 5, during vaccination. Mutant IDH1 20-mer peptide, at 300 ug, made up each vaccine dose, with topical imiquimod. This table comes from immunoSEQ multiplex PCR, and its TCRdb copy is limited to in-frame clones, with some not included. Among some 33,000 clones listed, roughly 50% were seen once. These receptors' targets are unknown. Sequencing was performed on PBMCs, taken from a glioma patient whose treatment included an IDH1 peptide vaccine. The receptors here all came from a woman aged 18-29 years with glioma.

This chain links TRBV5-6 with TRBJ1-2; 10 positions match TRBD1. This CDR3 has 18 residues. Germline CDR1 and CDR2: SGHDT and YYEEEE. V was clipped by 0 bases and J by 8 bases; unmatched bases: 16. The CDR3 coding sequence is TGTGCCAGCAGCTTGGAAAGACAGGGGGCCCTTCCGTGGGAGGGCTACACCTTC. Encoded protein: CASSLERQGALPWEGYTF.

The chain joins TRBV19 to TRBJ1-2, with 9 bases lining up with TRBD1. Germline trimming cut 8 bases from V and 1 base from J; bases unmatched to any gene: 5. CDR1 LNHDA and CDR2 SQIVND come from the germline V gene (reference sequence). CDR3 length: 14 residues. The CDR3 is CASGTGPSNYGYTF. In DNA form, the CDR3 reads TGTGCCAGTGGGACAGGGCCGAGTAACTATGGCTACACCTTC.

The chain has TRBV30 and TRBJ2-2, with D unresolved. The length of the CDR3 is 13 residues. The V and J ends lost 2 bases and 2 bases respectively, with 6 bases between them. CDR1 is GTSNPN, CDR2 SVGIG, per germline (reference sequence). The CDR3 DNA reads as TGTGCCTGGAGTTTATTCAACACCGGGGAGCTGTTTTTT. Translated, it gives CAWSLFNTGELFF.

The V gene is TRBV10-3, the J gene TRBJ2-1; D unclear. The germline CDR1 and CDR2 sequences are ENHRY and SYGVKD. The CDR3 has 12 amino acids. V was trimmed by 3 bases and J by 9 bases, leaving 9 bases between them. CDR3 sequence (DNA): TGTGCCATCAGTGAAGCCGGATTTGAGCAGTTCTTC. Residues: CAISEAGFEQFF.

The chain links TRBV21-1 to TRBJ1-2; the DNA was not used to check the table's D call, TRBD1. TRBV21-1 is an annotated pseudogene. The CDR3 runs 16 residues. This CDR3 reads CASSPCSRGSNYGYTF. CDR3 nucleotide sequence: TGTGCCAGCAGCCCCTGCTCTAGGGGCTCTAACTATGGCTACACCTTC.

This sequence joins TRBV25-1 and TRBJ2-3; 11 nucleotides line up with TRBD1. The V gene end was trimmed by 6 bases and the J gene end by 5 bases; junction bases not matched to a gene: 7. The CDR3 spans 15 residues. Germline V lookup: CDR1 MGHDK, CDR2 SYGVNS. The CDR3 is CASSEDRGPQDTQYF. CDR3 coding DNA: TGTGCCAGCAGCGAGGACAGGGGGCCTCAAGATACGCAGTATTTT.

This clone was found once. The CDR3, as DNA: TGTGCCAGCAGTCCTTGGGACAGACCCTACGAGCAGTACTTC. Residues: CASSPWDRPYEQYF. The chain recombines TRBV27 with TRBJ2-7; 7 nucleotides match TRBD1. Trimming at V came to 5 bases and at J to 2 bases, leaving 6 bases not matched to a gene. Germline loops: CDR1 MNHEY, CDR2 SMNVEV (reference sequence). The CDR3 is 14 residues long.

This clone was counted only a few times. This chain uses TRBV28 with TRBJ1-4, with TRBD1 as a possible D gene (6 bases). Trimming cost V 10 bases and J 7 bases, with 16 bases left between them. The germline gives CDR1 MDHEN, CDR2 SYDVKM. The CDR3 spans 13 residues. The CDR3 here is CATITGTGEKLFF. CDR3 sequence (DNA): TGTGCCACCATAACAGGGACGGGTGAAAAACTGTTTTTT.

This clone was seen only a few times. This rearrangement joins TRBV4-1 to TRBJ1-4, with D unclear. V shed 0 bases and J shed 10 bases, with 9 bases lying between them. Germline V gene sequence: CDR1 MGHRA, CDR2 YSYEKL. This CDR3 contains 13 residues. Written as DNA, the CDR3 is TGCGCCAGCAGCCAAGAACTCTCTGGAAAACTGTTTTTT. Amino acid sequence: CASSQELSGKLFF.

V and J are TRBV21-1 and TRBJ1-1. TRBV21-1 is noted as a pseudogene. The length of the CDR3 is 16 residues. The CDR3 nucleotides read TGTGCCAGCCTCAATTGGAGGGTATCGAACGCGACTGAAGCTTTCTTT. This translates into CASLNWRVSNATEAFF.

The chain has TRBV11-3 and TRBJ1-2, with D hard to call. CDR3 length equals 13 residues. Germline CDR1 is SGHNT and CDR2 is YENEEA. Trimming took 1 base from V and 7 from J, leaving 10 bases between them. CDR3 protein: CASSLGGSPGYTF. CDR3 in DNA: TGTGCCAGCAGCTTAGGAGGGAGTCCTGGCTACACCTTC. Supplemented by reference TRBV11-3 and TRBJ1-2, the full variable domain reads EAGVVQSPRYKIIEKKQPVAFWCNPISGHNTLYWYLQNLGQGPELLIRYENEEAVDDSQLPKDRFSAERLKGVDSTLKIQPAELGDSAVYLCASSLGGSPGYTFGSGTRLTVV.

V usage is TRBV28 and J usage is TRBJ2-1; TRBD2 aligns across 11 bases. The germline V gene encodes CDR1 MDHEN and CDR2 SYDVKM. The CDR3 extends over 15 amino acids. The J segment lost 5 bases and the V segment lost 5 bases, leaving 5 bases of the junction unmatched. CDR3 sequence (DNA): TGTGCCAGCAGTCATAGCGGGAGGGCTGACAATGAGCAGTTCTTC. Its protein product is CASSHSGRADNEQFF.

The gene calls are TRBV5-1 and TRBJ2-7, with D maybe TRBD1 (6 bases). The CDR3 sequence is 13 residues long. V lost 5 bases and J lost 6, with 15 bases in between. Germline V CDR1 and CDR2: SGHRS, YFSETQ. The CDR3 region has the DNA TGCGCCAGCAGTACAGGGCTCCTCAGCGAGCAGTACTTC. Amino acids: CASSTGLLSEQYF.

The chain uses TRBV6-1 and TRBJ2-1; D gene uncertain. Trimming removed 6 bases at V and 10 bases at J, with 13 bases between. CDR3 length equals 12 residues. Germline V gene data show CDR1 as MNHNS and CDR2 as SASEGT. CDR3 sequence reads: CASSDIAQEQFF. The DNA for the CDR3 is TGTGCCAGCAGCGACATCGCGCAAGAGCAGTTCTTC.

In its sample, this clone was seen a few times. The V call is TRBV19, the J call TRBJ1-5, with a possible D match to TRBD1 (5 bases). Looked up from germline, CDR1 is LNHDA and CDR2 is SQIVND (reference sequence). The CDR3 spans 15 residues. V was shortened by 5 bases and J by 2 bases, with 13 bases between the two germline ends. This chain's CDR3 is CASSFGGTGNQPQHF. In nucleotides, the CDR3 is TGTGCCAGTAGTTTTGGCGGGACCGGCAATCAGCCCCAGCATTTT.

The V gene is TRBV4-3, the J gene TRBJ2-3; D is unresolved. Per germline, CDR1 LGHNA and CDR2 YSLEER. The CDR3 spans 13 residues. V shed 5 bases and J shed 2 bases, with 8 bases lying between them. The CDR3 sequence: CASSSTHTDTQYF. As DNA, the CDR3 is TGCGCCAGCAGCTCCACTCACACAGATACGCAGTATTTT.

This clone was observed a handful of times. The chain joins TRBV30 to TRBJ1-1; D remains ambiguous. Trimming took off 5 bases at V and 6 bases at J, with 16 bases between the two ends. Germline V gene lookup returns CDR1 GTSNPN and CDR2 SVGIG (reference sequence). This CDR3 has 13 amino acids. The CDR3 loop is CAWRWGTGSEAFF. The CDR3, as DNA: TGTGCCTGGCGATGGGGAACGGGCTCTGAAGCTTTCTTT.

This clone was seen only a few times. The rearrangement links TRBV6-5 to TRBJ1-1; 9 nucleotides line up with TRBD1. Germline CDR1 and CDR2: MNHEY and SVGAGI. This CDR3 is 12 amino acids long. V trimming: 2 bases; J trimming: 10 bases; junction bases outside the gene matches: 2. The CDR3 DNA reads TGTGCCAGCAGTTACGCGGGACAGGGAGCTTTCTTT. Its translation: CASSYAGQGAFF.

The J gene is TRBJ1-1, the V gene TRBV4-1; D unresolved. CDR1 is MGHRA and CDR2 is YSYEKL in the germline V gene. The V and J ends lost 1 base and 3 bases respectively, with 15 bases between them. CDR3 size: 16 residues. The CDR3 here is CASSQAVGGVDTEAFF. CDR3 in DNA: TGCGCCAGCAGCCAAGCGGTCGGCGGGGTAGACACTGAAGCTTTCTTT.

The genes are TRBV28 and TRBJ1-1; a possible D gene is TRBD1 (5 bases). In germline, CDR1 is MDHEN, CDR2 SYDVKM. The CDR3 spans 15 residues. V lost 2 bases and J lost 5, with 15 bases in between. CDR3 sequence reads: CASSLAGRGRTEAFF. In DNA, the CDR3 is TGTGCCAGCAGTTTAGCCGGGAGGGGAAGGACTGAAGCTTTCTTT.

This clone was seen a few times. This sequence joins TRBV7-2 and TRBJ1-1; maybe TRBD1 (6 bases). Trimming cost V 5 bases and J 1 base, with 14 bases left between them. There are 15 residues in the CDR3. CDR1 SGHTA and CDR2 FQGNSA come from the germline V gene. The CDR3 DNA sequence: TGTGCCAGCAGCAATCGGACCAGGGGGAACACTGAAGCTTTCTTT. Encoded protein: CASSNRTRGNTEAFF.

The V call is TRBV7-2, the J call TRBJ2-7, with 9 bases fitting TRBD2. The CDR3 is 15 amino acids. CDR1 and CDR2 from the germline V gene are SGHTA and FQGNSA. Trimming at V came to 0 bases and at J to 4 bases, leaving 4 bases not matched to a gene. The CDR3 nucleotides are TGTGCCAGCAGCTTAGCAGGTAGCGGGAGTTACGAGCAGTACTTC. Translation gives CASSLAGSGSYEQYF. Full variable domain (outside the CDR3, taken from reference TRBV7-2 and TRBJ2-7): GAGVSQSPSNKVTEKGKDVELRCDPISGHTALYWYRQSLGQGLEFLIYFQGNSAPDKSGLPSDRFSAERTGGSVSTLTIQRTQQEDSAVYLCASSLAGSGSYEQYFGPGTRLTVT.

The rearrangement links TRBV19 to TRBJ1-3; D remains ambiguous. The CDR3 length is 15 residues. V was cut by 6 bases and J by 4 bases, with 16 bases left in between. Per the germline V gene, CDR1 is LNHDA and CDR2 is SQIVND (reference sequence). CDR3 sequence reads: CASSPVSGYGNTIYF. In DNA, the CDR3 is TGTGCCAGTAGCCCCGTGTCGGGGTACGGAAACACCATATATTTT.

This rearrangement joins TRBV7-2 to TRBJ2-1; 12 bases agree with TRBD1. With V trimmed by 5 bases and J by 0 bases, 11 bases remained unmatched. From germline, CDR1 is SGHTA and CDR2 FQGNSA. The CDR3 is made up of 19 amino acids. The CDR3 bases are TGTGCCAGCAGCCCTAGGGGACAGGGGGCTACTGGCTCCTACAATGAGCAGTTCTTC. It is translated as CASSPRGQGATGSYNEQFF.

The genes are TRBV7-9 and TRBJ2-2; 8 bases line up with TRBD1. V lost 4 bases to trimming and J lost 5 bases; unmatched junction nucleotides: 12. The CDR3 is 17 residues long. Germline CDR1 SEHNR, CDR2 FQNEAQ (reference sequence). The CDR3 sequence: CASSSHQGALGTGELFF. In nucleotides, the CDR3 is TGTGCCAGCAGCTCACATCAGGGGGCGCTGGGGACCGGGGAGCTGTTTTTT.

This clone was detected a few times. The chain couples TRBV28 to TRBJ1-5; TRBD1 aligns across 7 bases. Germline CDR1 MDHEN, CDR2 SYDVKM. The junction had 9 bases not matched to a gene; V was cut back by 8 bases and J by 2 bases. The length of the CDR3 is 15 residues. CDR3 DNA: TGTGCCAGCCGAGAAACAGGGGCAGGCAATCAGCCCCAGCATTTT. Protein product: CASRETGAGNQPQHF.